This T cell receptor beta chain is drawn from a study of T cell responses to AZD1222 COVID-19 vaccine. Sequencing used immunoSEQ multiplex PCR; TCRdb keeps in-frame clones, though not all of them. The table records over 130,000 clones, 92% of them present only once. This CDR3 is 12 amino acids long. V lost 2 bases and J 5 bases, leaving 6 bases between the germline ends. Germline CDR1 reads MDHEN; CDR2 reads SYDVKM. The sample was peripheral blood, taken 28 days after the second AZD1222 dose. The clonotype originates from an adult who received the AZD1222 COVID-19 vaccine. The J gene is TRBJ2-5, the V gene TRBV28; maybe TRBD2 (5 bases). For the CDR3, the DNA is TGTGCCAGCAGTTTAGCGGGCGAGACCCAGTACTTC. Protein: CASSLAGETQYF.